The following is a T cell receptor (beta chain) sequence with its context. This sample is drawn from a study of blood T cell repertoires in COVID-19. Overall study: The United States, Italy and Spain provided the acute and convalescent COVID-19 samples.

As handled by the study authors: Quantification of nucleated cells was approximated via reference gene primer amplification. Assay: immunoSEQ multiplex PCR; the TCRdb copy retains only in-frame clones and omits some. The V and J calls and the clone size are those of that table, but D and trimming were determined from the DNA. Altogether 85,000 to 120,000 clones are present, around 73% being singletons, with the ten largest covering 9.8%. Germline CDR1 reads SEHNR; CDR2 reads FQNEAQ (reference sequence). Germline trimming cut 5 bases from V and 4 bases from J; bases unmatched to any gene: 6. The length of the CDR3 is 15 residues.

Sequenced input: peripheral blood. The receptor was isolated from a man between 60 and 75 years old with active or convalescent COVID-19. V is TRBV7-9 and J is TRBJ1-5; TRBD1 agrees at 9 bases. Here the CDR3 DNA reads TGTGCCAGCAGCACGGGGACAGGGTGGAATCAGCCCCAGCATTTT. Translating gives CASSTGTGWNQPQHF.